This TCR beta chain was captured in a study of siplizumab effects on memory and regulatory T cells. Comments on this clone: Its antigen is as yet unknown.

Profiling relied on immunoSEQ multiplex PCR, and the TCRdb table lists in-frame clones only, not all of them. The sample lists 100,000 or so clones, about 95% seen once, with approximately 1.3% in the top ten. Study-level points and caveats: The study found that siplizumab significantly reduced alloreactive sequences traceable to unstimulated CD4+ memory cells. Major contributors to the alloresponse seemed to be naive T cells, which also appeared more diverse than memory cells. In siplizumab cultures, the suppressive function of proliferating Tregs remained unconfirmed. The majority of clones, roughly 75-97% of proliferating CD4+ or CD8+ clones, lacked an assignable naive or memory phenotype.

The V end was cut by 1 base, the J end by 7 bases, with 11 bases between. Germline CDR1 SEHNR, CDR2 FQNEAQ (reference sequence). This CDR3 is 13 amino acids long. The sample was non-Treg CD4+ T cells sorted from blood. This TCR was recovered from a human donor in good health. The chain joins TRBV7-9 to TRBJ2-7; D is possibly TRBD1 (6 bases). This CDR3 reads CASSLDRDGEQYF. The CDR3 DNA reads TGTGCCAGCAGCTTAGACAGGGACGGGGAGCAGTACTTC.